These 27 T cell receptor beta chains came from one sample sequenced in a study of blood T cell repertoires in COVID-19. Assay used: immunoSEQ multiplex PCR; TCRdb lists only in-frame clones, some missing. The table shows roughly 16,000 clones, with nearly 90% occurring only once. The sample comprised peripheral blood. All receptors derive from a man older than 75 with acute or convalescent COVID-19.

The rearrangement joins TRBV30 to TRBJ2-2, with 8 bases that match TRBD1. Losses at the gene ends were 0 bases for V and 7 bases for J; bases not matched to a gene: 4. The germline gives CDR1 GTSNPN, CDR2 SVGIG (reference sequence). This CDR3 contains 14 residues. The CDR3 sequence: CAWSVRGQNGELFF. CDR3 DNA sequence: TGTGCCTGGAGTGTCAGGGGGCAAAACGGGGAGCTGTTTTTT. Based on the CDR3 plus reference TRBV30 and TRBJ2-2, the full variable domain is SQTIHQWPATLVQPVGSPLSLECTVEGTSNPNLYWYRQAAGRGLQLLFYSVGIGQISSEVPQNLSASRPQDRQFILSSKKLLLSDSGFYLCAWSVRGQNGELFFGEGSRLTVL.

The chain is built from TRBV7-9 and TRBJ2-7, with D uncertain. V dropped 5 bases and J dropped 6 bases, with 8 bases sitting between them. This CDR3 is 11 amino acids long. Germline V gives CDR1 SEHNR, CDR2 FQNEAQ (reference sequence). In nucleotides, the CDR3 is TGTGCCAGCAGCCACAGACCCGAGCAGTACTTC. Translated, it gives CASSHRPEQYF.

This rearrangement joins TRBV10-3 to TRBJ1-5; possible D gene TRBD1, 5 bases. V dropped 6 bases and J dropped 6 bases, with 12 bases sitting between them. This CDR3 is built from 13 residues. Germline V gene data show CDR1 as ENHRY and CDR2 as SYGVKD. CDR3 sequence reads: CAISGQSSQPQHF. Written as DNA, the CDR3 is TGTGCCATCAGCGGACAATCCAGTCAGCCCCAGCATTTT.

V gene TRBV4-1 combines with J gene TRBJ1-1; 11 bases fit TRBD1. V shed 2 bases and J 5 bases; nucleotides not matched to a gene: 16. The germline V gene encodes CDR1 MGHRA and CDR2 YSYEKL. This CDR3 is 19 amino acids long. The CDR3 loop reads CASSQPGGRTGGAGTEAFF. The CDR3 nucleotides read TGCGCCAGCAGCCAACCCGGGGGAAGGACAGGGGGCGCGGGTACTGAAGCTTTCTTT.

This chain joins TRBV3-1 (or the pseudogene TRBV3-2) and TRBJ1-2; D not resolved. The CDR3 consists of 14 residues. Trimming took off 0 bases at V and 4 bases at J, with 9 bases between the two ends. CDR1 and CDR2 from the germline V gene are LGHDT and YNNKEL (reference sequence). The CDR3 is CASSQDQVRYGYTF. CDR3 DNA sequence: TGTGCCAGCAGCCAAGATCAGGTCCGCTATGGCTACACCTTC.

The genes are TRBV7-6 and TRBJ1-2; D is possibly TRBD1 (5 bases). The CDR3 extends over 15 amino acids. V lost 5 bases and J 6 bases, leaving 19 bases between the germline ends. CDR1 is SGHVS and CDR2 is FNYEAQ in the germline V gene. DNA of the CDR3: TGTGCCAGCAGCCCGGAGGGAGGGGAATTTCATGGCTACACCTTC. Encoded protein: CASSPEGGEFHGYTF. Using reference TRBV7-6 and TRBJ1-2 for the parts outside the CDR3, the full variable domain is GAGVSQSPRYKVTKRGQDVALRCDPISGHVSLYWYRQALGQGPEFLTYFNYEAQQDKSGLPNDRFSAERPEGSISTLTIQRTEQRDSAMYRCASSPEGGEFHGYTFGSGTRLTVV.

The rearrangement uses TRBV4-2 and TRBJ1-3, with D possibly being TRBD1 (5 bases). CDR1 is LGHNA, CDR2 YNFKEQ, per germline. The CDR3 is 16 residues long. V was clipped by 2 bases and J by 0 bases, with 11 bases between them. CDR3 loop: CASSQRSGYSGNTIYF. DNA for the CDR3: TGTGCCAGCAGCCAACGTTCAGGGTACTCTGGAAACACCATATATTTT.

J is TRBJ1-1 and V is TRBV11-2; 8 bases map to TRBD1. The CDR3 loop spans 15 amino acids. Germline-derived CDR1 and CDR2 are SGHAT and FQNNGV. V dropped 5 bases and J dropped 1; count of bases not matched to a gene: 6. CDR3 sequence reads: CASSLRQGPNTEAFF. CDR3 nucleotides: TGTGCCAGCAGCCTCCGACAGGGGCCGAACACTGAAGCTTTCTTT.

V is TRBV6-5 and J is TRBJ1-2, with D unresolved. The CDR3 covers 12 residues. Trimming took 6 bases from V and 8 from J, leaving 13 bases between them. Germline V gene sequence: CDR1 MNHEY, CDR2 SVGAGI. CDR3 region: CASSPGPGGYTF. The CDR3, as DNA: TGTGCCAGCAGCCCGGGCCCGGGGGGCTACACCTTC.

The CDR3 spells CASSEGSNWLDTQYF. Here the CDR3 DNA reads TGTGCCAGCAGTGAAGGGTCGAATTGGCTAGATACGCAGTATTTT. The chain joins TRBV2 to TRBJ2-3; D unclear. CDR1 SNHLY and CDR2 FYNNEI come from the germline V gene. The V gene lost 1 base and the J gene lost 5 bases, with 13 bases spanning the gap. The CDR3 is 15 residues long.

CDR3 protein: CASSERSGGTDTQYF. The DNA of the CDR3 is TGTGCCAGCAGTGAACGCAGCGGGGGGACAGATACGCAGTATTTT. The V and J genes are TRBV6-1 and TRBJ2-3, with 9 bases aligning to TRBD2. There are 15 residues in the CDR3. V lost 2 bases, J lost 3 bases, and 3 bases stayed unmatched. Per the germline V gene, CDR1 is MNHNS and CDR2 is SASEGT.

V gene TRBV6-5 combines with J gene TRBJ2-2, with D perhaps matching TRBD2 (5 bases). Germline values: CDR1 MNHEY, CDR2 SVGAGI. CDR3 length: 14 residues. V lost 2 bases to trimming and J lost 4 bases, with 8 bases between them. The CDR3 here is CASSYEGSTGELFF. The DNA for the CDR3 is TGTGCCAGCAGTTACGAGGGAAGCACCGGGGAGCTGTTTTTT.

CDR3 sequence: CASSRGQGLNTEAFF. CDR3 DNA sequence: TGTGCCAGCAGTCGGGGACAGGGGCTGAACACTGAAGCTTTCTTT. The chain employs TRBV6-5 and TRBJ1-1; TRBD1 matches 10 bases. Germline V gene lookup returns CDR1 MNHEY and CDR2 SVGAGI. V trimming: 5 bases; J trimming: 0 bases; junction bases outside the gene matches: 3. CDR3 size: 15 residues.

The V and J genes are TRBV5-4 and TRBJ2-3; TRBD1 agrees at 11 bases. V gave up 4 bases and J gave up 6 bases; unmatched junction bases: 4. The CDR3 is 14 residues long. CDR1 and CDR2 (germline): SGHNT, YYREEE (reference sequence). This chain's CDR3 is CASSPGTGGDTQYF. CDR3 coding DNA: TGTGCCAGCAGCCCCGGGACAGGGGGGGATACGCAGTATTTT.

This sequence joins TRBV11-2 and TRBJ1-3; D remains unclear. Germline V gene data show CDR1 as SGHAT and CDR2 as FQNNGV. V lost 2 bases and J lost 5, with 16 bases in between. This CDR3 is built from 16 residues. The CDR3 loop is CASSLQREILRNTIYF. The CDR3 bases are TGTGCCAGCAGCTTACAAAGGGAGATTCTGAGAAACACCATATATTTT. Supplemented by reference TRBV11-2 and TRBJ1-3, the full variable domain reads EAGVAQSPRYKIIEKRQSVAFWCNPISGHATLYWYQQILGQGPKLLIQFQNNGVVDDSQLPKDRFSAERLKGVDSTLKIQPAKLEDSAVYLCASSLQREILRNTIYFGEGSWLTVV.

The chain couples TRBV6-5 to TRBJ2-7; D possibly corresponds to TRBD1 (6 bases). The CDR3 sequence is 13 residues long. From germline, CDR1 is MNHEY and CDR2 SVGAGI. Trimming took off 7 bases at V and 2 bases at J, with 12 bases between the two ends. CDR3 in amino acids: CASTGATPYEQYF. Written as DNA, the CDR3 is TGTGCCAGCACAGGGGCTACACCCTACGAGCAGTACTTC.

The chain is built from TRBV3-1 (or the pseudogene TRBV3-2) and TRBJ2-1, with D possibly TRBD2 on 6 matching bases. Germline values: CDR1 LGHDT, CDR2 YNNKEL (reference sequence). Trimming left V 2 bases short and J 6 bases short, with 14 bases between. This CDR3 is built from 15 residues. Here the CDR3 DNA reads TGTGCCAGCAGCCAATGGGGAGGAGTCTTCAATGAGCAGTTCTTC. Encoded protein: CASSQWGGVFNEQFF.

The chain links TRBV7-8 to TRBJ1-4; D not certain. Between the trimmed V and J ends, which lost 5 bases and 0 bases, there was a span of 10 bases. The CDR3 length is 15 residues. Germline lookup yields CDR1 SGHVS and CDR2 FQNEAQ. CDR3 loop: CASSPRLTTNEKLFF. The DNA for the CDR3 is TGTGCCAGCAGCCCGCGACTTACAACTAATGAAAAACTGTTTTTT.

V usage is TRBV19 and J usage is TRBJ1-6; D remains unclear. CDR1 is LNHDA and CDR2 is SQIVND in the germline V gene (reference sequence). The CDR3 contains 12 residues. Trimming pared 5 bases from V and 7 bases from J, leaving 6 bases between. The CDR3 here is CASSDKNSPLHF. The CDR3 DNA follows: TGTGCCAGTAGTGACAAAAATTCACCCCTCCACTTT.

V and J are TRBV30 and TRBJ1-1; 7 bases are a match to TRBD1. The V segment lost 7 bases and the J segment 6 bases; nucleotides outside the gene matches: 8. Germline loops: CDR1 GTSNPN, CDR2 SVGIG (reference sequence). The CDR3 contains 12 residues. CDR3 loop: CAFRGSRAEAFF. DNA for the CDR3: TGTGCCTTCAGGGGGAGTAGGGCTGAAGCTTTCTTT. The full variable domain, its missing parts supplied by reference TRBV30 and TRBJ1-1, is SQTIHQWPATLVQPVGSPLSLECTVEGTSNPNLYWYRQAAGRGLQLLFYSVGIGQISSEVPQNLSASRPQDRQFILSSKKLLLSDSGFYLCAFRGSRAEAFFGQGTRLTVV.

This chain joins TRBV5-5 and TRBJ2-1, with 10 positions matching TRBD2. This CDR3 contains 16 residues. V shed 1 base and J 7 bases; nucleotides not matched to a gene: 8. Germline V gene lookup returns CDR1 SGHKS and CDR2 YYEKEE (reference sequence). CDR3 nucleotides: TGTGCCAGCAGCTTGAGGGGGACTAGCGTCGGGAATGAGCAGTTCTTC. It yields the protein CASSLRGTSVGNEQFF.

V gene TRBV7-6 combines with J gene TRBJ2-7, with 9 bases that match TRBD1. Germline assignment: CDR1 SGHVS and CDR2 FNYEAQ. The CDR3 consists of 13 residues. The V gene end was trimmed by 3 bases and the J gene end by 7 bases; junction bases not matched to a gene: 4. The CDR3 DNA reads as TGTGCCAGCAGCTTCCGGGACAGGGAGGAGCAGTACTTC. Translating it yields CASSFRDREEQYF.

The gene calls are TRBV29-1 and TRBJ1-2; 11 nucleotides line up with TRBD1. With 4 bases clipped from V and 7 bases from J, the junction kept 8 bases outside the gene matches. This CDR3 has 14 amino acids. Germline CDR1 and CDR2: SQVTM and ANQGSEA. CDR3 sequence reads: CSVAGTGGGFGYTF. In DNA form, the CDR3 reads TGCAGCGTTGCCGGGACAGGGGGTGGGTTTGGCTACACCTTC.

The chain links TRBV10-3 to TRBJ2-4; 7 nucleotides align to TRBD1. Germline CDR1 and CDR2: ENHRY and SYGVKD. V lost 2 bases, J lost 0 bases, and 1 base stayed unmatched. The CDR3 totals 15 residues. The CDR3: CAISEGTVAKNIQYF. In DNA, the CDR3 is TGTGCCATCAGTGAGGGGACAGTAGCCAAAAACATTCAGTACTTC.

In this sample, this clone turned up once. The chain uses TRBV10-3 and TRBJ1-6; 7 nucleotides match TRBD1. Germline trimming cut 4 bases from V and 4 bases from J; bases unmatched to any gene: 4. The CDR3 contains 15 residues. The germline V gene encodes CDR1 ENHRY and CDR2 SYGVKD. The CDR3 sequence: CAISGTGDYNSPLHF. Written as DNA, the CDR3 is TGTGCCATCAGTGGGACAGGAGATTATAATTCACCCCTCCACTTT.

The chain couples TRBV6-6 to TRBJ2-5; 9 bases are shared with TRBD2. The CDR3 is 16 amino acids. Trimming removed 6 bases from V and 5 bases from J; junction bases left unmatched: 13. Germline V gives CDR1 MNHNY, CDR2 SVGAGI (reference sequence). CDR3 protein: CASSRPRNSGGETQYF. DNA for the CDR3: TGTGCCAGCAGCCGACCGAGGAATAGCGGGGGCGAGACCCAGTACTTC.

This clone was counted only a few times. V and J are TRBV7-9 and TRBJ1-2; 9 bases agree with TRBD1. The germline V gene has CDR1 SEHNR and CDR2 FQNEAQ (reference sequence). The length of the CDR3 is 15 residues. The J segment lost 8 bases and the V segment lost 5 bases, leaving 12 bases of the junction unmatched. The CDR3 DNA sequence: TGTGCCAGCAGCGCAGGGACAGGGCGCGTACTAGGCTACACCTTC. This translates into CASSAGTGRVLGYTF.